The next 4 T cell receptor beta chains were all read from a single sample in a study of T cell repertoires in cytomegalovirus infection. MiXCR, applied by TCRdb to the reads, yields one record per CDR3 protein. Among under 300,000 distinct CDR3 sequences listed, more than 15% were seen once. Sequenced material: CD8+ T cells from PBMCs. The origin of the receptors is a human donor in good health (CMV status not recorded). Some clones in this sample may be carry-over from other donors' samples.

The CDR3 loop is CASSLLEGYTF. The CDR3 nucleotides read TGTGCCAGCAGCTTACTCGAAGGCTACACCTTC. The V call is TRBV13, the J call TRBJ1-2; D gene uncertain. CDR3 size: 11 residues. The germline V gene encodes CDR1 PRHDT and CDR2 FYEKMQ (reference sequence). Trimming removed 2 bases at V and 8 bases at J, with 6 bases between.

This chain links TRBV6-2 or TRBV6-3 with TRBJ2-6; possibly TRBD1 for D (6 bases). This CDR3 region has 14 residues. Per the germline V gene, CDR1 is MNHEY and CDR2 is SVGEGT. Trimming removed 7 bases from V and 2 bases from J, with 9 bases in between. CDR3 DNA: TGTGCCAGCACAAACAGGGCTGGGGCCAACGTCCTGACTTTC. It translates to CASTNRAGANVLTF.

The chain carries TRBV7-4 and TRBJ1-1, with D unclear. V dropped 5 bases and J dropped 7 bases, with 8 bases sitting between them. The CDR3 loop spans 11 amino acids. Germline loops: CDR1 SGHVT, CDR2 SQSDAQ. CDR3 sequence: CASSQIFEAFF. CDR3 nucleotides: TGTGCCAGCAGCCAGATTTTTGAAGCTTTCTTT. The complete variable domain, with remaining parts taken from reference TRBV7-4 and TRBJ1-1, reads GAGVSQSPRYKVAKRGRDVALRCDSISGHVTLYWYRQTLGQGSEVLTYSQSDAQRDKSGRPSGRFSAERPERSVSTLKIQRTEQGDSAVYLCASSQIFEAFFGQGTRLTVV.

V gene TRBV7-6 combines with J gene TRBJ2-5; D might be TRBD2 (5 bases). The germline gives CDR1 SGHVS, CDR2 FNYEAQ. The CDR3 runs 12 residues. Between the trimmed V and J ends, which lost 5 bases and 8 bases, there was a span of 12 bases. The CDR3 coding sequence is TGTGCCAGCAGCGAACAACCGGGAACCCAGTACTTC. It yields the protein CASSEQPGTQYF.